This T cell receptor beta chain stems from a study of control samples from healthy donors and cancer patients. Here immunoSEQ multiplex PCR was the method, and the copy in TCRdb shows in-frame clones only, minus some. This sample carries approximately 150,000 clones, approximately 90% of them seen once, and the ten largest clones take roughly 0.7%. The CDR3 contains 13 residues. V dropped 5 bases and J dropped 8; count of bases not matched to a gene: 6. Germline lookup yields CDR1 WSHSY and CDR2 SAAADI. The TCR comes from a woman in her twenties or thirties in good health. The source material was blood. This sequence joins TRBV10-2 and TRBJ1-2; 9 nucleotides match TRBD1. CDR3 sequence: CASSSGTGSGYTF. The CDR3 DNA is TGCGCCAGCAGTTCCGGGACAGGGTCGGGCTACACCTTC.